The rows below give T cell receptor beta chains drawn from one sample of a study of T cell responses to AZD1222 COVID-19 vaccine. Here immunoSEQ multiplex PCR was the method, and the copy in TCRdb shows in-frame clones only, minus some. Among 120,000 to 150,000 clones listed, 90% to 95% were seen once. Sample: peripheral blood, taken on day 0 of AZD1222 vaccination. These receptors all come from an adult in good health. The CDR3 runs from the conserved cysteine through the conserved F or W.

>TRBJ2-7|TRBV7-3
CASSLTDRSYEQYF
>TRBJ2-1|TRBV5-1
CASTTTTPGYNEQFF
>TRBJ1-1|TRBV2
CASAENTEAFF
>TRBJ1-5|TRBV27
CASSWTGLGQPQHF
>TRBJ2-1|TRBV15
CATSGFTRTGGSYNEQFF
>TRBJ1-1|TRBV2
CASRGQRAAFF
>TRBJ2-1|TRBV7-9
CASSLALSGSYNEQFF
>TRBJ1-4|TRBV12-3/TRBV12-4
CASSPYRVEKLFF
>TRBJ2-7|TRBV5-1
CASSRLAGGSYEQYF
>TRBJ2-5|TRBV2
CASSPRRQVQETQYF
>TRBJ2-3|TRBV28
CASSSPSATDTQYF
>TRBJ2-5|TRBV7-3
CASSPGGGLAGSQETQYF
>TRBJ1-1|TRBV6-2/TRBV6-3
CASSYSYTEAFF
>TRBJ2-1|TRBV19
CASSTSGTVQYNEQFF
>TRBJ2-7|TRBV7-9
CASSALTGGGEQYF
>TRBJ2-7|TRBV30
CAWSVSGKGREQYF
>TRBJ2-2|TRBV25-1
CASSSTGGSGELFF
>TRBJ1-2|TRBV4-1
CASSQEVRAVGTF
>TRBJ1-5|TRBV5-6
CASSLRGVQPQHF